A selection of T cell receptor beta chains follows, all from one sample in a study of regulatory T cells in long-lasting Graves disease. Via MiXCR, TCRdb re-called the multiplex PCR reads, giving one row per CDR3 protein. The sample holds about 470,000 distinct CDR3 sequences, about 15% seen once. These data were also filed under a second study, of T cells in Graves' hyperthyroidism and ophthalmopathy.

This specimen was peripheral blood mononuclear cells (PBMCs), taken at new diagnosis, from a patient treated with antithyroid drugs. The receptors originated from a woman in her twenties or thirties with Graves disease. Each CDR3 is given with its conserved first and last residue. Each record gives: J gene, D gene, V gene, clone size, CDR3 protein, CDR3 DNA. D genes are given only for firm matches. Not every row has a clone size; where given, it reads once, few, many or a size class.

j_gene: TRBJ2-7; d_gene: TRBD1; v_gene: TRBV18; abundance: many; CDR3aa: CASLARLPGQGSNEQYF; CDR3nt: TGTGCCAGCCTAGCCCGCCTCCCGGGACAGGGGTCCAACGAGCAGTACTTC
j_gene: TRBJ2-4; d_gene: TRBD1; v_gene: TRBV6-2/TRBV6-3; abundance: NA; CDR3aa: CASSQGQGKNIQYF; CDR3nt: TGTGCCAGCAGCCAAGGACAGGGTAAAAACATTCAGTACTTC
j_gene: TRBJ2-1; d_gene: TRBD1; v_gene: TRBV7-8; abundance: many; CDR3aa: CASSFRDRGGYEQFF; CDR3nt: TGTGCCAGCAGCTTTCGGGACAGGGGAGGCTATGAGCAGTTCTTC
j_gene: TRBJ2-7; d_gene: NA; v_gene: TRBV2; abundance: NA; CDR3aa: CATMPGQKAYEQYF; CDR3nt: TGTGCCACAATGCCGGGACAAAAAGCCTACGAGCAGTACTTC
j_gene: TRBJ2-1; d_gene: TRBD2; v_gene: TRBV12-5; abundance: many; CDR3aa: CASGLPRGTSGRSYNEQFF; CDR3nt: TGTGCTAGTGGTTTGCCCCGTGGGACTAGCGGGAGGAGCTACAATGAGCAGTTCTTC
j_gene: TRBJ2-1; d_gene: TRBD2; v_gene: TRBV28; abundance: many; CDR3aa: CATRPSGVNEQFF; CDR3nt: TGTGCCACCAGGCCTAGCGGGGTCAATGAGCAGTTCTTC
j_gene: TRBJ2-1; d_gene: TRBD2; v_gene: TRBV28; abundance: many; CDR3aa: CASSWAGGLYNEQFF; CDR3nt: TGTGCCAGCAGTTGGGCGGGAGGGTTATACAATGAGCAGTTCTTC
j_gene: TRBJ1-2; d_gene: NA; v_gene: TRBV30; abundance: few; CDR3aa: CAWNWAARRRGYTF; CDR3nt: TGTGCCTGGAACTGGGCCGCCAGAAGACGTGGCTACACCTTC
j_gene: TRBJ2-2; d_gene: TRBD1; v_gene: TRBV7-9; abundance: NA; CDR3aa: CASSLKGGPSAGVFTGELFF; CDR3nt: TGTGCCAGCAGCTTGAAAGGGGGCCCCTCGGCCGGTGTTTTCACCGGGGAGCTGTTTTTT
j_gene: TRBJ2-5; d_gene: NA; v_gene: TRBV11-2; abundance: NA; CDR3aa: CASSLEDFGTQYF; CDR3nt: TGTGCCAGCAGCTTAGAAGACTTTGGGACCCAGTACTTC
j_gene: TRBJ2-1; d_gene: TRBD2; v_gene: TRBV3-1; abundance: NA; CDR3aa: CASSQQLAGGREQFF; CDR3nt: TGTGCCAGCAGCCAACAACTAGCGGGAGGGCGTGAGCAGTTCTTC
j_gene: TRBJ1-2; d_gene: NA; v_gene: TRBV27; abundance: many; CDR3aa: CASSRTGNYGYTF; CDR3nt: TGTGCCAGCAGTCGGACGGGTAACTATGGCTACACCTTC
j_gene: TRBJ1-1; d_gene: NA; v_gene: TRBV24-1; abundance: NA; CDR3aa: CATRDPTEAFF; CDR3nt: TGTGCCACCCGGGACCCCACTGAAGCTTTCTTT
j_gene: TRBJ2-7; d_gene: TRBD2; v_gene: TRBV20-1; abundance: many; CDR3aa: CSAPSPTSGSYEQYF; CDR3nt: TGCAGTGCTCCTTCTCCGACTAGCGGTTCCTACGAGCAGTACTTC
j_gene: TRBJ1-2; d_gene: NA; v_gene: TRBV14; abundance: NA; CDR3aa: CASSQDSVYGYTF; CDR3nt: TGTGCCAGCAGCCAAGATTCAGTCTATGGCTACACCTTC
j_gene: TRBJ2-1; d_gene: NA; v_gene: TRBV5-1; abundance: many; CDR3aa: CASSVARGSDEQFF; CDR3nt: TGCGCCAGCAGCGTTGCGAGGGGGTCGGATGAGCAGTTCTTC
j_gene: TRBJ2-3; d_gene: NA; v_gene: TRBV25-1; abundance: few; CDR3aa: CASSEYSLASDTQYF; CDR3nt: TGTGCCAGCAGTGAATATTCGCTAGCATCAGATACGCAGTATTTT
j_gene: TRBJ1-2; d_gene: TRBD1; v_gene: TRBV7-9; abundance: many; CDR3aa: CASSQDRGYYGYTF; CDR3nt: TGTGCCAGCAGCCAAGACAGGGGTTACTATGGCTACACCTTC
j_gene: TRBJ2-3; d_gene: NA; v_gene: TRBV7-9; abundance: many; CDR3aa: CASSSADPSSTDTQYF; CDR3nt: TGTGCCAGCAGCTCGGCGGACCCCTCTAGCACAGATACGCAGTATTTT
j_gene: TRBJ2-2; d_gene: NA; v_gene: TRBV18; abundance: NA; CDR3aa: CASSPLDQSPGELFF; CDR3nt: TGTGCCAGCTCACCTCTGGACCAATCTCCCGGGGAGCTGTTTTTT
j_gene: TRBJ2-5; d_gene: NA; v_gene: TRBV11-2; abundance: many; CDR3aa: CASSLNEETQYF; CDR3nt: TGTGCCAGCAGCTTAAATGAAGAGACCCAGTACTTC
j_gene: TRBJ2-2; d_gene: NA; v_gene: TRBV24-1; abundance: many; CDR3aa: CATSDLHDTGELFF; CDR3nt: TGTGCCACCAGTGATTTGCATGACACCGGGGAGCTGTTTTTT
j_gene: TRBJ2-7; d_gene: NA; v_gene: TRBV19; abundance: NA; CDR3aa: CASEGERGYEQYF; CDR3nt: TGTGCCAGCGAGGGGGAGCGGGGCTACGAGCAGTACTTC
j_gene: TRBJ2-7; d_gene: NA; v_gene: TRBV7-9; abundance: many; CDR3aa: CASSSYSPTRGEQYF; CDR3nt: TGTGCCAGCAGCTCCTACAGCCCCACTAGGGGCGAGCAGTACTTC
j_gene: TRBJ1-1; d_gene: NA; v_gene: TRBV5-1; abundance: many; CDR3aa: CASSSWTDMNTEAFF; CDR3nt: TGCGCCAGCAGCTCCTGGACGGATATGAACACTGAAGCTTTCTTT
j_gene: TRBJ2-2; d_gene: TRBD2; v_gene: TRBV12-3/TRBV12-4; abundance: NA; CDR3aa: CASSLLADAGELFF; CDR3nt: TGTGCCAGCAGTCTTCTAGCGGACGCCGGGGAGCTGTTTTTT